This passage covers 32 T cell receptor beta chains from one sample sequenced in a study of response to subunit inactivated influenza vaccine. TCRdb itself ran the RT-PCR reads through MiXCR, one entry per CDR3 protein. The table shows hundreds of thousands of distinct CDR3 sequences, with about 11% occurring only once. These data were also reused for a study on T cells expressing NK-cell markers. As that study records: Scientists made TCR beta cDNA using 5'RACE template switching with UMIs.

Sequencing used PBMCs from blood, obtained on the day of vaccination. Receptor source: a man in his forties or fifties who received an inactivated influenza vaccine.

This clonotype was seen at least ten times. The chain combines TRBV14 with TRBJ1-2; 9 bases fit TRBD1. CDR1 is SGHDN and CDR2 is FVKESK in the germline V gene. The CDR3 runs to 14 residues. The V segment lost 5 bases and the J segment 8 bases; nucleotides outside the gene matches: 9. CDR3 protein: CASSAGTGLRGYTF. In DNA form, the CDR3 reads TGTGCCAGCAGCGCGGGGACAGGGCTTCGCGGCTACACCTTC. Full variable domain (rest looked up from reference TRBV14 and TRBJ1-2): EAGVTQFPSHSVIEKGQTVTLRCDPISGHDNLYWYRRVMGKEIKFLLHFVKESKQDESGMPNNRFLAERTGGTYSTLKVQPAELEDSGVYFCASSAGTGLRGYTFGSGTRLTVV.

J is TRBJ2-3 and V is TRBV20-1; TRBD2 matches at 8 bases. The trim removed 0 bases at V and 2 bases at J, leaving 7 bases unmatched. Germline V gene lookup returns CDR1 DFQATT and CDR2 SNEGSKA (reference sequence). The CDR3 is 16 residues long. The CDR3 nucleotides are TGCAGTGCTAGAGATGTCAGCGGGGGTTACACAGATACGCAGTATTTT. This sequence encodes CSARDVSGGYTDTQYF.

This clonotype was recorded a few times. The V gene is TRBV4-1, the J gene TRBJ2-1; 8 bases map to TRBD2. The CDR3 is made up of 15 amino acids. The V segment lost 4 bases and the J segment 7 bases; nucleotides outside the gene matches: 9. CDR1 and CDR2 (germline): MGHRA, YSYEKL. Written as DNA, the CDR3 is TGCGCCAGCAGCCGGGTCGCGGGGGGCGCAAATGAGCAGTTCTTC. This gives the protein CASSRVAGGANEQFF.

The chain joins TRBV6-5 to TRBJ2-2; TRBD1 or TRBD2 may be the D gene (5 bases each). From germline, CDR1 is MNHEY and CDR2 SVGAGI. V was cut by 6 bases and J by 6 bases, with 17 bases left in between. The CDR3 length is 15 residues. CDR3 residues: CASSLLPGTAGELFF. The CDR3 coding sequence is TGTGCCAGCAGCTTACTCCCGGGGACGGCCGGGGAGCTGTTTTTT.

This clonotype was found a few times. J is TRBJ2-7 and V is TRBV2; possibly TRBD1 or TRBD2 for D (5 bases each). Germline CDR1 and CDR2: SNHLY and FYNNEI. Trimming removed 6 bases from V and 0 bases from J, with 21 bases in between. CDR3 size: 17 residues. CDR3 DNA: TGTGCCAGCAGGGAGATAGAACCAGGGACGAGCTCCTACGAGCAGTACTTC. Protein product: CASREIEPGTSSYEQYF.

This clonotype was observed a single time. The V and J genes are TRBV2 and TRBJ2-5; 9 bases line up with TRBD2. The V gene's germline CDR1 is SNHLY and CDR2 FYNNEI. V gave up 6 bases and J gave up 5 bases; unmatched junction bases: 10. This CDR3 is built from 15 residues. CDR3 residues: CASRTPGGRVETQYF. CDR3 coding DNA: TGTGCCAGCAGGACCCCAGGCGGGAGGGTCGAGACCCAGTACTTC.

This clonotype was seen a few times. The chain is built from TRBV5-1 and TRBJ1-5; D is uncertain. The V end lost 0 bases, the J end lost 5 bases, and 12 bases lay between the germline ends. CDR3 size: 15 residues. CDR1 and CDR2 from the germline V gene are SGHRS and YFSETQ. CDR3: CASSLGVAGDQPQHF. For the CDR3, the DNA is TGCGCCAGCAGCTTGGGTGTCGCGGGAGATCAGCCCCAGCATTTT.

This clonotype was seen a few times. The CDR3 loop is CASSPLGGHSYEQYF. CDR3 coding DNA: TGTGCCAGCAGTCCGTTGGGCGGGCACTCCTACGAGCAGTACTTC. V is TRBV12-3 or TRBV12-4 and J is TRBJ2-7, with D possibly TRBD2 on 5 matching bases. This CDR3 comprises 15 residues. Trimming left V 5 bases short and J 0 bases short, with 14 bases between.

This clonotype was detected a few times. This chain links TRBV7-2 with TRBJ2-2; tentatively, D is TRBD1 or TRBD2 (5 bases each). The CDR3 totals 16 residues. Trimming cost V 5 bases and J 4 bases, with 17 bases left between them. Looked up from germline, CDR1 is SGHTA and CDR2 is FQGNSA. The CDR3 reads CASSPDRRGPTGELFF. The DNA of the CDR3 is TGTGCCAGCAGCCCAGACCGTAGGGGACCCACCGGGGAGCTGTTTTTT. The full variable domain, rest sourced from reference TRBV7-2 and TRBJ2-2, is GAGVSQSPSNKVTEKGKDVELRCDPISGHTALYWYRQSLGQGLEFLIYFQGNSAPDKSGLPSDRFSAERTGGSVSTLTIQRTQQEDSAVYLCASSPDRRGPTGELFFGEGSRLTVL.

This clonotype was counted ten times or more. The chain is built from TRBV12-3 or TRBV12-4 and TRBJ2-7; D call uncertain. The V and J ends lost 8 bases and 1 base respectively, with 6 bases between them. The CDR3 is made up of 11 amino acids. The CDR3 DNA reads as TGTGCCAGCGGAGATTCCTACGAGCAGTACTTC. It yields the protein CASGDSYEQYF.

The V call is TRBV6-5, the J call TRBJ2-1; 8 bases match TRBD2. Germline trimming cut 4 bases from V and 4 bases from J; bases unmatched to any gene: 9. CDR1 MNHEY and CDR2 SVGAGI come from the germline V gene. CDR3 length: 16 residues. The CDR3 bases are TGTGCCAGCAGTTCAACTTTAGCGGGGAGTTACAATGAGCAGTTCTTC. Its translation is CASSSTLAGSYNEQFF.

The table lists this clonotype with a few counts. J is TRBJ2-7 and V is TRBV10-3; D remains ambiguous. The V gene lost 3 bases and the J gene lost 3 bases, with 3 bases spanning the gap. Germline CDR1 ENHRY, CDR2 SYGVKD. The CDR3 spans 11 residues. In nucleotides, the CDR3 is TGTGCCATCAGTGATCTCTACGAGCAGTACTTC. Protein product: CAISDLYEQYF.

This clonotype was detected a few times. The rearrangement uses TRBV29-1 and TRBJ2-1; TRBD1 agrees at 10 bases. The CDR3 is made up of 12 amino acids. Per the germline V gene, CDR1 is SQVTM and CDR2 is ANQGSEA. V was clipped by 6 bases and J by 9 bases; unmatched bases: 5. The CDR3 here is CSVGDRGPEQFF. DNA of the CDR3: TGCAGCGTCGGGGACAGGGGCCCTGAGCAGTTCTTC.

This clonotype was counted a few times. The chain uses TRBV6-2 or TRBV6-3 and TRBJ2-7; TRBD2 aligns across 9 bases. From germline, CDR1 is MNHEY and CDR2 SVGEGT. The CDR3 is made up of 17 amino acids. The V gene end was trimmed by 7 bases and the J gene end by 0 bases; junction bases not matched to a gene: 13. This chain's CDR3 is CASTEMKYSGSSYEQYF. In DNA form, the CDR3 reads TGTGCCAGCACAGAGATGAAATATAGCGGGAGCTCCTACGAGCAGTACTTC.

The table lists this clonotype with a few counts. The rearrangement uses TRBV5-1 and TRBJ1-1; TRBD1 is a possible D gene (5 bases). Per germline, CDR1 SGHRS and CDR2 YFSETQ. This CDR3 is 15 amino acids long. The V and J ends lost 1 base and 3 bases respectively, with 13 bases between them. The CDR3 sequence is CASSLPPGGDTEAFF. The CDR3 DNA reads TGCGCCAGCAGCTTGCCCCCCGGGGGAGACACTGAAGCTTTCTTT.

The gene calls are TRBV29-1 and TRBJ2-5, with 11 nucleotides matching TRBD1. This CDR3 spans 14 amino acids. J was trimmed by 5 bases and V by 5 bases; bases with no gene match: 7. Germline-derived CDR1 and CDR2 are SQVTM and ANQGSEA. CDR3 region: CSVSRTGGLETQYF. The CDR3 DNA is TGCAGCGTTTCCAGGACAGGGGGCCTTGAGACCCAGTACTTC.

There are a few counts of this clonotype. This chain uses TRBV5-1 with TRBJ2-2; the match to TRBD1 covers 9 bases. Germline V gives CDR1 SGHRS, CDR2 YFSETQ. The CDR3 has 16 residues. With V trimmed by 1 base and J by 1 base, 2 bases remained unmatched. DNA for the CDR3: TGCGCCAGCAGCTTGCAGGGACAGGGGAACACCGGGGAGCTGTTTTTT. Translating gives CASSLQGQGNTGELFF.

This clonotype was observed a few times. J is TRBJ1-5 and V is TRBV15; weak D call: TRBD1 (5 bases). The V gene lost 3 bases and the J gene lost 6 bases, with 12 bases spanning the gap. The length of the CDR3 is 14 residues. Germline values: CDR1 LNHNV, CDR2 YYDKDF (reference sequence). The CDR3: CATSRARGGQPQHF. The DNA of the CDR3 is TGTGCCACCAGCAGGGCAAGGGGAGGTCAGCCCCAGCATTTT.

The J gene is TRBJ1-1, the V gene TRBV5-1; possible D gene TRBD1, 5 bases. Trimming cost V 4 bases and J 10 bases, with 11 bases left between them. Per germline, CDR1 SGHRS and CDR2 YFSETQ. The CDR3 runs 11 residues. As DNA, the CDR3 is TGCGCCAGCAGCGGCGGGGGAGGAGCTTTCTTT. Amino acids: CASSGGGGAFF.

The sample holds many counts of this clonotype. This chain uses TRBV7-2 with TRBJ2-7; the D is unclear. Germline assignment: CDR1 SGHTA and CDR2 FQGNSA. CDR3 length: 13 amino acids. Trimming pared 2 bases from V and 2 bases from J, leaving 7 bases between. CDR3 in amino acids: CASSLRLPYEQYF. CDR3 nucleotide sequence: TGTGCCAGCAGCTTACGCCTTCCCTACGAGCAGTACTTC.

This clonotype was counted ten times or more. The CDR3 DNA sequence: TGTGCCAGCAGTCGGGGTTGGGAGCAGTTCTTC. Amino acids: CASSRGWEQFF. The chain employs TRBV12-3 or TRBV12-4 and TRBJ2-1; D perhaps matches TRBD2 (5 bases). The CDR3 covers 11 residues. Between the trimmed V and J ends, which lost 5 bases and 10 bases, there was a span of 9 bases.

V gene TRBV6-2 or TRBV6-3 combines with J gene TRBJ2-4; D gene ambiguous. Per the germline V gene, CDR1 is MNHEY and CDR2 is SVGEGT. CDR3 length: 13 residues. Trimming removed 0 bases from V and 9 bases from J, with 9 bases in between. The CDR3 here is CASSYSSPPIQYF. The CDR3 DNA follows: TGTGCCAGCAGTTACTCGAGTCCGCCCATTCAGTACTTC.

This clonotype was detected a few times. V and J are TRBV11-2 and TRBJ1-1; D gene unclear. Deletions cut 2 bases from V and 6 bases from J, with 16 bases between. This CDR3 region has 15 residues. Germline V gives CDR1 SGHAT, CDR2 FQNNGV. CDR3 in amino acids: CASSLRLFGVAEAFF. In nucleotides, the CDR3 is TGTGCCAGCAGCTTAAGGCTTTTCGGGGTGGCTGAAGCTTTCTTT.

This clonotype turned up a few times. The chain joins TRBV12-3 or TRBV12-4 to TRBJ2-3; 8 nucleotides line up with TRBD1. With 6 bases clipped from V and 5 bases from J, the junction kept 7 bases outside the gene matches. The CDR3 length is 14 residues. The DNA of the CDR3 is TGTGCCAGCAGCCCTCGGACAGGGAGAGATACGCAGTATTTT. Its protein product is CASSPRTGRDTQYF.

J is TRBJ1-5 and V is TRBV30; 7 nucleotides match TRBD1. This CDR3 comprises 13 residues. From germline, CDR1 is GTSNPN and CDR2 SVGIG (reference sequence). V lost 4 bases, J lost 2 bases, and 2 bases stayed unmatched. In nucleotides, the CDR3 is TGTGCCTGGACAGGGGGTGGCAATCAGCCCCAGCATTTT. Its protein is CAWTGGGNQPQHF.

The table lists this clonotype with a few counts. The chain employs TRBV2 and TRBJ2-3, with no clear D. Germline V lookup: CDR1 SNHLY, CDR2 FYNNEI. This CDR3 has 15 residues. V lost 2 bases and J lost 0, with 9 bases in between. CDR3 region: CASSERVPSTDTQYF. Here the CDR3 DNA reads TGTGCCAGCAGTGAAAGGGTTCCTAGCACAGATACGCAGTATTTT.

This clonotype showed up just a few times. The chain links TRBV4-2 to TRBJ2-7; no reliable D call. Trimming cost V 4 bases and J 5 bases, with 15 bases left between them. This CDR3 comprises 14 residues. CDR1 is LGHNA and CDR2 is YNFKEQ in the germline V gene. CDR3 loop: CASSPLAGLDEQYF. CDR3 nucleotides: TGTGCCAGCAGCCCTCTCGCTGGGTTGGACGAGCAGTACTTC.

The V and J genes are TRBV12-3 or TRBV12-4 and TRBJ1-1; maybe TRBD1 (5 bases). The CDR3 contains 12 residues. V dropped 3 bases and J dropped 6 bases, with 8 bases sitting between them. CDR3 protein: CASSLTAPEAFF. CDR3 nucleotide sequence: TGTGCCAGCAGTTTGACAGCTCCTGAAGCTTTCTTT.

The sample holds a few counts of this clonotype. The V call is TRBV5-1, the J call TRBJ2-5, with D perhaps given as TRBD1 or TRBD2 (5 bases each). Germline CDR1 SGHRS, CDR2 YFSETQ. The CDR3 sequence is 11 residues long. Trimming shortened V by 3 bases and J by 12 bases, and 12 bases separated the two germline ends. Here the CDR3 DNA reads TGCGCCAGCAGCTACGGGACCGGGGAGTACTTC. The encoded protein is CASSYGTGEYF.

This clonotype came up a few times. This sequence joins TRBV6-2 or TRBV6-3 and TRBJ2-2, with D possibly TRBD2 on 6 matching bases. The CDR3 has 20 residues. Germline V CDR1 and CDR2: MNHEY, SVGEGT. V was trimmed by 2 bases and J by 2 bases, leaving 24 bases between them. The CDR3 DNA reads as TGTGCCAGCAGTTACGATCTTCTGGGACTGCGGCAGCCAAACACCGGGGAGCTGTTTTTT. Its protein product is CASSYDLLGLRQPNTGELFF.

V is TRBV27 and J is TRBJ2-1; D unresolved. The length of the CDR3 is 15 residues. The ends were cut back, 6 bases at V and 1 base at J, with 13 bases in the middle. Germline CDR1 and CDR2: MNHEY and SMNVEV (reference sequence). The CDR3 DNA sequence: TGTGCCAGCAGAGTTTTCCCCTTTTCCTACAATGAGCAGTTCTTC. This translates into CASRVFPFSYNEQFF.

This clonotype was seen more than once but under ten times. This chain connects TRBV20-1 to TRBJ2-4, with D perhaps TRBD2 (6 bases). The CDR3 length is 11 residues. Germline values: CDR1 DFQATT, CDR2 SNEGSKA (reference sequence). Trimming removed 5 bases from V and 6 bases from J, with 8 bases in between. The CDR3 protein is CSAGTGNIQYF. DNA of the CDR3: TGCAGTGCTGGGACTGGAAACATTCAGTACTTC.